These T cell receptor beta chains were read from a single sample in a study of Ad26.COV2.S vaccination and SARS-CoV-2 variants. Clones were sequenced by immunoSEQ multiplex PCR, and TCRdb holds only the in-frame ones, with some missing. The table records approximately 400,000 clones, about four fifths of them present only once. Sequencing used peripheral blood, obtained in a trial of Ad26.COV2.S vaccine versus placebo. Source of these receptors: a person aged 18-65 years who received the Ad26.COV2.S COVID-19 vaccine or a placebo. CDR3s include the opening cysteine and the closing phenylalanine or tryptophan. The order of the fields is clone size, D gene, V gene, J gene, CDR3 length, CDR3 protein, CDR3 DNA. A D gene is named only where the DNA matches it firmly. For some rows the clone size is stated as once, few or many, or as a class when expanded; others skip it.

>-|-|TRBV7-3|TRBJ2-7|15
CASSFNNVGAYEQYF
TGTGCCAGCAGCTTTAATAATGTCGGGGCCTACGAGCAGTACTTC
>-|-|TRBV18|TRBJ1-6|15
CASSQERAENSPLHF
TGTGCCAGCTCACAAGAAAGGGCGGAGAATTCACCCCTCCACTTT
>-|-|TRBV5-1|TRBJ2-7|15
CASSLAAASGDEQYF
TGCGCCAGCAGCTTGGCTGCAGCCTCGGGGGACGAGCAGTACTTC
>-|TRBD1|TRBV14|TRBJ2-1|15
CASSQDRTGWNEQFF
TGTGCCAGCAGCCAAGATCGGACAGGGTGGAATGAGCAGTTCTTC
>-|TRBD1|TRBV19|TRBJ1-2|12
CASSHRGPGYTF
TGTGCCAGTAGCCACAGGGGGCCTGGCTACACCTTC
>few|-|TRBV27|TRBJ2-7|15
CASSLSVVFSYEQYF
TGTGCCAGCAGTTTATCCGTCGTATTCTCCTACGAGCAGTACTTC
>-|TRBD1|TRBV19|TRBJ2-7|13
CASRGQGSYEQYF
TGTGCCAGTAGGGGACAGGGTTCCTACGAGCAGTACTTC
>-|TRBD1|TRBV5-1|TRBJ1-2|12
CASSFTGDGYTF
TGCGCCAGCAGCTTCACAGGGGATGGCTACACCTTC
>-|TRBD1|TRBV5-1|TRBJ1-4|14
CASSAQGAQEKLFF
TGCGCCAGCAGCGCTCAGGGGGCGCAAGAAAAACTGTTTTTT
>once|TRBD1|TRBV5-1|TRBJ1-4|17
CASSPGTGGRTNEKLFF
TGCGCCAGCAGCCCGGGGACAGGGGGCAGGACTAATGAAAAACTGTTTTTT
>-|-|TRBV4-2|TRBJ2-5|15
CASSQEIGRVKTQYF
TGTGCCAGCAGCCAAGAAATCGGCAGGGTAAAGACCCAGTACTTC
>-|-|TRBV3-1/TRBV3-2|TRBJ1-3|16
CASSQGRRGSGNTIYF
TGTGCCAGCAGCCAGGGCCGTAGAGGATCGGGAAACACCATATATTTT
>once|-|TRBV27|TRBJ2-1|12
CASSSRLHEQFF
TGTGCCAGCAGTAGTAGGTTGCATGAGCAGTTCTTC
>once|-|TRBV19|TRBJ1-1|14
CASSIVYGQNEAFF
TGTGCCAGTAGTATAGTCTACGGACAGAACGAAGCTTTCTTT
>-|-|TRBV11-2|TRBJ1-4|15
CASSFSTRRNEKLFF
TGTGCCAGCAGCTTTTCAACAAGGAGGAATGAAAAACTGTTTTTT
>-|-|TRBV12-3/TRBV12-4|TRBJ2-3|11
CASSLADTQYF
TGTGCCAGCAGTTTAGCAGATACGCAGTATTTT
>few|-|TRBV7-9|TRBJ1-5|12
CASSFPNQPQHF
TGTGCCAGCAGCTTCCCGAATCAGCCCCAGCATTTT
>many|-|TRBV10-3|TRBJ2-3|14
CAARSGLGTDTQYF
TGTGCCGCCCGCTCAGGGTTAGGGACAGATACGCAGTATTTT
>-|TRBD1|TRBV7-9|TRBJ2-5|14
CASSLRTGTETQYF
TGTGCCAGCAGCCTACGGACAGGGACAGAGACCCAGTACTTC
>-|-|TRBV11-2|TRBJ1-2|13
CASSLARGGGYTF
TGTGCCAGCAGCTTAGCCAGGGGTGGCGGCTACACCTTC
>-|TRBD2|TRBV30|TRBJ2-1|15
CAWSQRGRSYNEQFF
TGTGCCTGGAGTCAGCGGGGACGGTCCTACAATGAGCAGTTCTTC
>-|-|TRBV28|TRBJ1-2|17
CASSSNPSMTGLRGYTF
TGTGCCAGCAGTTCTAACCCCTCCATGACAGGTCTAAGGGGCTACACCTTC
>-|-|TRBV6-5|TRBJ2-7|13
CASSSGHLYEQYF
TGTGCCAGCAGCTCGGGACACCTCTACGAGCAGTACTTC
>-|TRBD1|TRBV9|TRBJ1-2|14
CASSADRGGYGYTF
TGTGCCAGCAGCGCGGACAGGGGGGGCTATGGCTACACCTTC
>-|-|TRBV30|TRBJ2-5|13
CAWSPSVKETQYF
TGTGCCTGGAGCCCTAGCGTAAAAGAGACCCAGTACTTC
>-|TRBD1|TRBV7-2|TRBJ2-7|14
CASSSPTGWDEQYF
TGTGCCAGCAGCTCCCCGACAGGGTGGGACGAGCAGTACTTC
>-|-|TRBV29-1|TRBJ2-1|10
CSVLGGEQFF
TGCAGCGTCCTGGGTGGTGAGCAGTTCTTC
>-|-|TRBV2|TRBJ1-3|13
CASRASTGNTIYF
TGTGCCAGCAGAGCTTCGACTGGAAACACCATATATTTT
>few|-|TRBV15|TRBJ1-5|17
CATSRTLDWVSNQPQHF
TGTGCCACCAGCAGGACCCTTGATTGGGTTAGCAATCAGCCCCAGCATTTT
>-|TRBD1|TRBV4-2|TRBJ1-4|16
CASSRMERGLNEKLFF
TGTGCCAGCAGCAGAATGGAAAGGGGGCTGAATGAAAAACTGTTTTTT
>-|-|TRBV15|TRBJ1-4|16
CATSRDRGSFNEKLFF
TGTGCCACCAGCAGAGATAGGGGTTCTTTTAATGAAAAACTGTTTTTT
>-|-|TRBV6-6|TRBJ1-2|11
CASSPSRGYTF
TGTGCCAGCAGTCCCTCCCGGGGCTACACCTTC
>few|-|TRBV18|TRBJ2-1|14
CASSPPSNYNEQFF
TGTGCCAGCTCACCACCCTCGAACTACAATGAGCAGTTCTTC
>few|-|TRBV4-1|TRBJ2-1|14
CASSQENVDNEQFF
TGCGCCAGCAGCCAAGAAAATGTGGACAATGAGCAGTTCTTC
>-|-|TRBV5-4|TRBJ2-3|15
CASSLKGGPRGKQYF
TGTGCCAGCAGCTTGAAAGGCGGGCCACGGGGTAAGCAGTATTTT
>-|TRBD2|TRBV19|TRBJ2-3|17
CASSIQLASLSTDTQYF
TGTGCCAGTAGTATCCAACTAGCGAGCCTTTCCACAGATACGCAGTATTTT
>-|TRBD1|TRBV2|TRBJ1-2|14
CASNEGQIYYGYTF
TGTGCCAGCAACGAGGGACAGATATACTATGGCTACACCTTC
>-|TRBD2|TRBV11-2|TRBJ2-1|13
CASSLSVAGVEFF
TGTGCCAGCAGCTTATCGGTAGCGGGAGTGGAGTTCTTC
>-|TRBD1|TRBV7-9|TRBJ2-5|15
CASSAGTGVWETQYF
TGTGCCAGCAGCGCGGGGACAGGGGTCTGGGAGACCCAGTACTTC
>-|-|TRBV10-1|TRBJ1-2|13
CASSEEGGNGYTF
TGCGCCAGCAGTGAGGAGGGAGGGAATGGCTACACCTTC
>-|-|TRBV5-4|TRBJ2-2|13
CASSLDPTGELFF
TGTGCCAGCAGCCTTGATCCCACCGGGGAGCTGTTTTTT
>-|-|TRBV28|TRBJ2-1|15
CASPPSASSYNEQFF
TGTGCCAGCCCTCCTAGCGCGAGCTCCTACAATGAGCAGTTCTTC
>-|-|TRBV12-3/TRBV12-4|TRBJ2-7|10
CASSIYEQYF
TGTGCCAGCAGTATCTACGAGCAGTACTTC
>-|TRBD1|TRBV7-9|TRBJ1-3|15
CASSLQGVGGNTIYF
TGTGCCAGCAGCTTACAGGGGGTAGGAGGAAACACCATATATTTT
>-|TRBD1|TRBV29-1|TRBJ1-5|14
CSVGTGGGSQPQHF
TGCAGCGTCGGGACAGGGGGCGGGAGTCAGCCCCAGCATTTT
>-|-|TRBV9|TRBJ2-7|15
CASSGSQTGPYEQYF
TGTGCCAGCAGCGGATCCCAGACAGGCCCCTACGAGCAGTACTTC
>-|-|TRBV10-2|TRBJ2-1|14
CASSEDQAYNEQFF
TGCGCCAGCAGTGAGGATCAGGCCTACAATGAGCAGTTCTTC
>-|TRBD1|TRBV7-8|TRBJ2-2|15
CASSRGQGAYGELFF
TGTGCCAGCTCCCGGGGACAGGGGGCTTACGGGGAGCTGTTTTTT
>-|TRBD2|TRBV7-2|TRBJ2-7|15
CASSSRMAGEYEQYF
TGTGCCAGCAGCTCCCGAATGGCGGGAGAATACGAGCAGTACTTC
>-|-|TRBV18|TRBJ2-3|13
CASSPGLTNTQYF
TGTGCCAGCTCCCCGGGTCTCACGAATACGCAGTATTTT
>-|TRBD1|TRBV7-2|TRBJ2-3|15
CASSLGGGAVSTQYF
TGTGCCAGCAGCTTAGGAGGGGGCGCGGTCTCTACGCAGTATTTT